This TCR beta chain was identified during a study of blood T cell repertoires in COVID-19. On the study more broadly: The United States, Italy and Spain provided the acute and convalescent COVID-19 samples.

Profiled with immunoSEQ multiplex PCR; TCRdb holds only in-frame clones, not every one. Of 110,000 to 150,000 clones detected, about 87% appear once; the ten largest clones hold approximately 45%. Regarding this clone: One end of the junction does not line up with germline, which may come from a read error.

This receptor was obtained from a human donor in a cohort sampled during active COVID-19. Sequencing was done on a sample of peripheral blood.

The CDR3 DNA is TGCAGCGTAGAAGGACAGGGGGCTTATGGCTACACCTTC. Its translation: CSVEGQGAYGYTF. This chain uses TRBV29-1 with TRBJ1-2, with 11 bases that match TRBD1. The CDR3 is 13 amino acids. Germline CDR1 reads SQVTM; CDR2 reads ANQGSEA.